One and the same sample provided the 27 T cell receptor beta chains below, sequenced in a study of blood T cells in healthy people across ages. Together with a sample-barcoded 5' primer, a J-beta primer mix was included in a second PCR lasting about 7 to 12 cycles. TCRdb reprocessed the 5' RACE reads with MiXCR, giving one entry per CDR3 protein. The table records about 580,000 distinct CDR3 sequences, around 48% of them present only once. Sequenced sample: blood. All receptors come from an elderly man in good health.

V gene TRBV20-1 combines with J gene TRBJ1-1; perhaps TRBD1 as D (5 bases). Per germline, CDR1 DFQATT and CDR2 SNEGSKA (reference sequence). The CDR3 loop spans 13 amino acids. The CDR3 loop is CSLEGALGTEAFF. CDR3 DNA sequence: TGCAGCCTGGAAGGGGCCCTCGGCACTGAAGCTTTCTTT.

The chain recombines TRBV12-3 or TRBV12-4 with TRBJ2-1; no reliable D call. V lost 2 bases, J lost 8 bases, and 1 base lay in between. This CDR3 spans 10 amino acids. The CDR3 sequence is CASSLYEQFF. CDR3 bases: TGTGCCAGCAGTTTATATGAGCAGTTCTTC.

The chain joins TRBV20-1 to TRBJ2-1; D is uncertain. Trimming left V 6 bases short and J 2 bases short, with 17 bases between. From germline, CDR1 is DFQATT and CDR2 SNEGSKA (reference sequence). The CDR3 spans 15 residues. The CDR3 DNA reads TGCAGTGCCAGCTATCTTGGCGCAGCCTACAATGAGCAGTTCTTC. Encoded protein: CSASYLGAAYNEQFF.

The V gene is TRBV24-1, the J gene TRBJ2-3, with 12 bases that match TRBD1. Germline CDR1 reads KGHDR; CDR2 reads SFDVKD. The CDR3 is 16 amino acids. V lost 4 bases to trimming and J lost 7 bases; unmatched junction nucleotides: 8. DNA for the CDR3: TGTGCCACCAGTGACACGGGACAGGGGGCGCGAAATACGCAGTATTTT. It yields the protein CATSDTGQGARNTQYF.

The J gene is TRBJ2-5, the V gene TRBV5-1, with TRBD2 as a possible D gene (5 bases). CDR1 SGHRS and CDR2 YFSETQ come from the germline V gene. There are 14 residues in the CDR3. V lost 7 bases, J lost 2 bases, and 15 bases lay in between. CDR3 amino acids: CASGGPGNQETQYF. In nucleotides, the CDR3 is TGCGCCAGCGGCGGGCCGGGAAATCAAGAGACCCAGTACTTC.

This clonotype was observed a few times. The chain uses TRBV7-9 and TRBJ2-1; 11 bases map to TRBD1. CDR1 is SEHNR, CDR2 FQNEAQ, per germline (reference sequence). CDR3 length: 17 amino acids. The junction had 7 bases not matched to a gene; V was cut back by 5 bases and J by 1 base. This CDR3 reads CASSPRTGGVSYNEQFF. CDR3 nucleotide sequence: TGTGCCAGCAGCCCTAGGACAGGGGGCGTTTCCTACAATGAGCAGTTCTTC.

The chain combines TRBV20-1 with TRBJ2-7; 13 bases fit TRBD2. Losses at the gene ends were 6 bases for V and 5 bases for J; bases not matched to a gene: 13. Germline V lookup: CDR1 DFQATT, CDR2 SNEGSKA (reference sequence). The CDR3 consists of 16 residues. The CDR3 is CSALLAGGPKEHEQYF. CDR3 DNA: TGCAGTGCGTTACTAGCGGGAGGGCCTAAAGAACACGAGCAGTACTTC.

The chain uses TRBV3-1 and TRBJ2-7; D may be TRBD2 (6 bases). The J call is doubtful: the DNA matches TRBJ2-5 better. CDR1 and CDR2 from the germline V gene are LGHDT and YNNKEL (reference sequence). The CDR3 is 16 residues long. In DNA form, the CDR3 reads TGTGCCAGCAGCCTAACGTTTAGTAGCGGACAAGAGACCCAGTACTTC. Its translation: CASSLTFSSGQETQYF.

In its sample, this clonotype was seen once. At one of its ends the junction is not consistent with the germline gene, which may arise from a read error. This chain joins TRBV7-7 and TRBJ2-2, with 7 positions matching TRBD1. CDR3 length: 13 residues. The germline V gene has CDR1 SSHAT and CDR2 FNYEAQ (reference sequence). The CDR3 spells CASSSDRTGELFF. CDR3 bases: TGTGCTAGCAGCTCGGACAGGACCGGGGAGCTGTTTTTT.

The J gene is TRBJ2-4, the V gene TRBV7-2; 9 nucleotides match TRBD1. Trimming cost V 3 bases and J 3 bases; bases outside gene matches: 6. The CDR3 consists of 16 residues. From germline, CDR1 is SGHTA and CDR2 FQGNSA. The CDR3 region has the DNA TGTGCCAGCAGCTTCTCGGACAGGGGCTTCAAAAACATTCAGTACTTC. It is translated as CASSFSDRGFKNIQYF.

The chain recombines TRBV29-1 with TRBJ2-2, with TRBD1 identical over 8 bases. Germline assignment: CDR1 SQVTM and CDR2 ANQGSEA. With 6 bases clipped from V and 3 bases from J, the junction kept 9 bases outside the gene matches. The CDR3 runs to 15 residues. CDR3 loop: CSVAETGADTGELFF. The CDR3, as DNA: TGCAGCGTCGCAGAGACAGGGGCGGACACCGGGGAGCTGTTTTTT.

This clonotype was seen only a few times. Compared with germline, one end of the junction differs, possibly owing to a read error. The rearrangement links TRBV7-7 to TRBJ2-2; 8 bases agree with TRBD1. This CDR3 comprises 14 residues. Per germline, CDR1 SSHAT and CDR2 FNYEAQ (reference sequence). CDR3 in amino acids: CASSRDRPDGELFF. CDR3 nucleotides: TGTGCTAGCAGCAGGGACAGGCCGGACGGGGAGCTGTTTTTT.

V gene TRBV6-2 or TRBV6-3 combines with J gene TRBJ2-1, with TRBD2 identical over 8 bases. Trimming at V came to 3 bases and at J to 0 bases, leaving 10 bases not matched to a gene. There are 18 residues in the CDR3. CDR1 and CDR2 from the germline V gene are MNHEY and SVGEGT. CDR3 amino acids: CASSYGSGGYSSYNEQFF. The CDR3 DNA is TGTGCCAGCAGTTATGGGTCGGGAGGGTACAGCTCCTACAATGAGCAGTTCTTC.

A few counts support this clonotype. The CDR3 DNA follows: TGTGCCAGCAGCTCAACCGGACGGAGCTATGGCTACACCTTC. As protein: CASSSTGRSYGYTF. The chain couples TRBV7-2 to TRBJ1-2, with unresolved D. The V gene lost 4 bases and the J gene lost 4 bases, with 13 bases spanning the gap. The CDR3 consists of 14 residues. The germline V gene has CDR1 SGHTA and CDR2 FQGNSA.

The chain has TRBV12-5 and TRBJ2-3; TRBD2 matches 12 bases. The CDR3 totals 17 residues. V shed 3 bases, J shed 4 bases, and the junction held 8 bases outside the gene matches. From germline, CDR1 is LGHNT and CDR2 FRNRAP. The CDR3 coding sequence is TGTGCTAGTGGTTTTTTGACTAGCGGGAGTGGTTCAGATACGCAGTATTTT. Its protein is CASGFLTSGSGSDTQYF.

A few counts support this clonotype. This chain uses TRBV6-2 or TRBV6-3 with TRBJ1-4; possibly TRBD1 for D (5 bases). The CDR3 consists of 14 residues. Germline-derived CDR1 and CDR2 are MNHEY and SVGEGT. Trimming removed 2 bases at V and 8 bases at J, with 12 bases between. The DNA of the CDR3 is TGTGCCAGCAGTTACCCCAGGAGGGGCGAAAAACTGTTTTTT. This gives the protein CASSYPRRGEKLFF.

V and J are TRBV7-2 and TRBJ2-7, with 14 positions matching TRBD2. The CDR3 covers 16 residues. CDR1 is SGHTA, CDR2 FQGNSA, per germline. V dropped 5 bases and J dropped 2; count of bases not matched to a gene: 5. DNA for the CDR3: TGTGCCAGCAGCCCAGGACTAGCGGGAGGACCCTACGAGCAGTACTTC. This gives the protein CASSPGLAGGPYEQYF. Complete variable domain (other parts from reference TRBV7-2 and TRBJ2-7): GAGVSQSPSNKVTEKGKDVELRCDPISGHTALYWYRQSLGQGLEFLIYFQGNSAPDKSGLPSDRFSAERTGGSVSTLTIQRTQQEDSAVYLCASSPGLAGGPYEQYFGPGTRLTVT.

At least ten counts were recorded for this clonotype. The rearrangement joins TRBV6-6 to TRBJ2-7; 7 positions match TRBD2. The length of the CDR3 is 11 residues. The trim removed 7 bases at V and 7 bases at J, leaving 4 bases unmatched. In germline, CDR1 is MNHNY, CDR2 SVGAGI (reference sequence). CDR3 coding DNA: TGTGCCAGCACTACCGGGGGGGAGCAGTACTTC. This sequence encodes CASTTGGEQYF.

The V gene is TRBV6-5, the J gene TRBJ2-1; the D gene is possibly TRBD2 (6 bases). CDR1 MNHEY and CDR2 SVGAGI come from the germline V gene. The CDR3 spans 16 residues. Trimming took 7 bases from V and 0 from J, leaving 16 bases between them. CDR3 sequence (DNA): TGTGCCAGCAACAGAGCGGGCACCTACTCCTACAATGAGCAGTTCTTC. Residues: CASNRAGTYSYNEQFF.

The chain joins TRBV12-3 or TRBV12-4 to TRBJ2-2; D unclear. The CDR3 loop spans 14 amino acids. V lost 3 bases and J 3 bases, leaving 8 bases between the germline ends. The CDR3: CASSFGQDTGELFF. The DNA of the CDR3 is TGTGCCAGCAGTTTTGGGCAAGACACCGGGGAGCTGTTTTTT.

This clonotype has only one observation. The rearrangement links TRBV29-1 to TRBJ2-5, with D possibly matching TRBD2 (6 bases). Trimming took off 8 bases at V and 4 bases at J, with 14 bases between the two ends. Germline V lookup: CDR1 SQVTM, CDR2 ANQGSEA. The CDR3 is 12 residues long. CDR3 amino acids: CSSAGRRETQYF. CDR3 DNA sequence: TGCAGCTCGGCGGGGAGGCGAGAGACCCAGTACTTC.

This clonotype was counted a few times. V and J are TRBV12-3 or TRBV12-4 and TRBJ2-1; 9 bases align to TRBD2. J was trimmed by 10 bases and V by 5 bases; bases with no gene match: 15. CDR3 size: 16 residues. Here the CDR3 DNA reads TGTGCCAGCAGTCCATGGGGTAGCGGGAGTTCGGGGGAGCAGTTCTTC. It specifies CASSPWGSGSSGEQFF.

The rearrangement uses TRBV6-2 or TRBV6-3 and TRBJ2-3; D gene ambiguous. This CDR3 has 15 residues. Per the germline V gene, CDR1 is MNHEY and CDR2 is SVGEGT. V shed 2 bases and J shed 1 base, with 10 bases lying between them. In DNA form, the CDR3 reads TGTGCCAGCAGTTACCCCGCCCGGGGCACAGATACGCAGTATTTT. Encoded protein: CASSYPARGTDTQYF.

The chain employs TRBV7-2 and TRBJ2-7, with D unclear. V lost 2 bases, J lost 3 bases, and 5 bases lay in between. The CDR3 totals 12 residues. Per germline, CDR1 SGHTA and CDR2 FQGNSA. CDR3 protein: CASSLWNYEQYF. As DNA, the CDR3 is TGTGCCAGCAGCTTATGGAACTACGAGCAGTACTTC.

Ten or more counts support this clonotype. The rearrangement links TRBV6-6 to TRBJ2-7; D is undetermined. Trimming cost V 5 bases and J 7 bases, with 15 bases left between them. This CDR3 spans 13 amino acids. The germline CDR1 and CDR2 sequences are MNHNY and SVGAGI (reference sequence). The CDR3 protein is CASSDLRGGEQYF. CDR3 in DNA: TGTGCCAGCAGTGACCTCCGAGGTGGGGAGCAGTACTTC.

As concerns this clonotype: Its ends do not fully match the called genes, so a read error is possible. The chain is built from TRBV7-6 and TRBJ2-6; no firm D call. Germline CDR1 reads SGHVS; CDR2 reads FNYEAQ. CDR3 length equals 15 residues. The CDR3 reads CVSSLIMSGANVLTF. Here the CDR3 DNA reads TGTGTCAGCAGCTTAATCATGTCGGGGGCCAACGTCCTGACTTTC.

This clonotype was observed at least ten times. CDR3 residues: CASSYATGTGSQPQHF. CDR3 in DNA: TGTGCCAGCAGCTACGCGACCGGGACAGGGTCTCAGCCCCAGCATTTT. The chain has TRBV6-6 and TRBJ1-5, with 9 bases fitting TRBD1. The CDR3 loop spans 16 amino acids. Germline lookup yields CDR1 MNHNY and CDR2 SVGAGI (reference sequence). Germline trimming cut 6 bases from V and 6 bases from J; bases unmatched to any gene: 12.